Listed here are 18 T cell receptor beta chains from one sample, sequenced in a study of blood T cell repertoires in COVID-19. Clones were sequenced by immunoSEQ multiplex PCR, and TCRdb holds only the in-frame ones, with some missing. The sample lists about 130,000 clones, around four fifths occurring once. Source material: PBMCs or T cells enriched from blood (not recorded which). All receptors come from a man between 25 and 39 years old who had recovered from COVID-19.

The chain couples TRBV24-1 to TRBJ1-3, with unresolved D. Trimming stripped 7 bases from V and 4 bases from J, with 10 bases between. The CDR3 is made up of 13 amino acids. The germline gives CDR1 KGHDR, CDR2 SFDVKD. Written as DNA, the CDR3 is TGTGCCACCAGCCCTAGGCTCGGAAACACCATATATTTT. This translates into CATSPRLGNTIYF.

This chain connects TRBV5-1 to TRBJ1-1, with D possibly being TRBD1 (6 bases). This CDR3 is built from 14 residues. With 4 bases removed from V and 1 base from J, the gap between germline ends came to 11 bases. Germline loops: CDR1 SGHRS, CDR2 YFSETQ. The CDR3 nucleotides read TGCGCCAGCAGCACAGGGACGGAGAACACTGAAGCTTTCTTT. Amino acid sequence: CASSTGTENTEAFF.

This chain joins TRBV28 and TRBJ1-5; TRBD1 might be the D (5 bases). Trimming took 3 bases from V and 6 from J, leaving 9 bases between them. CDR3 length equals 13 residues. Germline loops: CDR1 MDHEN, CDR2 SYDVKM. The CDR3 is CASSLEGSQPQHF. The CDR3 bases are TGTGCCAGCAGTTTGGAGGGGAGTCAGCCCCAGCATTTT.

The rearrangement uses TRBV5-1 and TRBJ1-1, with D tentatively TRBD1 (5 bases). Germline CDR1 is SGHRS and CDR2 is YFSETQ. The ends were cut back, 5 bases at V and 0 bases at J, with 11 bases in the middle. This CDR3 contains 14 residues. CDR3 amino acids: CASRAGGVNTEAFF. The CDR3 DNA sequence: TGCGCCAGCAGGGCGGGGGGTGTGAACACTGAAGCTTTCTTT.

V and J are TRBV4-1 and TRBJ1-1; D ambiguous. The CDR3 length is 16 residues. Germline lookup yields CDR1 MGHRA and CDR2 YSYEKL. Trimming shortened V by 2 bases and J by 1 base, and 14 bases separated the two germline ends. The CDR3 reads CASSQSGVARNTEAFF. The DNA of the CDR3 is TGCGCCAGCAGCCAATCCGGTGTGGCTAGGAACACTGAAGCTTTCTTT.

V is TRBV19 and J is TRBJ1-2; 8 bases line up with TRBD1. The V segment lost 6 bases and the J segment 4 bases; nucleotides outside the gene matches: 10. Germline V gene sequence: CDR1 LNHDA, CDR2 SQIVND (reference sequence). The CDR3 covers 15 residues. As DNA, the CDR3 is TGTGCCAGTAGCCCAGCGACAGGGGAAGGCTATGGCTACACCTTC. It is translated as CASSPATGEGYGYTF.

J is TRBJ2-3 and V is TRBV3-1 (or the pseudogene TRBV3-2), with 9 bases fitting TRBD2. V trimming: 6 bases; J trimming: 4 bases; junction bases outside the gene matches: 11. Germline V gene sequence: CDR1 LGHDT, CDR2 YNNKEL (reference sequence). The CDR3 has 16 amino acids. CDR3 DNA sequence: TGTGCCAGCAGTCCGTTGCGGGGGGGACCAGCAGATACGCAGTATTTT. Amino acid sequence: CASSPLRGGPADTQYF.

In this sample, this clone turned up a few times. The chain employs TRBV5-1 and TRBJ2-1; D remains unclear. With 4 bases removed from V and 7 bases from J, the gap between germline ends came to 18 bases. CDR1 is SGHRS, CDR2 YFSETQ, per germline. The length of the CDR3 is 15 residues. CDR3 in DNA: TGCGCCAGCAGCCTGCAACCCGCCCCCGGGAATGAGCAGTTCTTC. Translated, it gives CASSLQPAPGNEQFF.

V and J are TRBV18 and TRBJ2-7, with a possible D match to TRBD2 (6 bases). The CDR3 extends over 13 amino acids. Germline V gives CDR1 KGHSH, CDR2 LQKENI. V was clipped by 3 bases and J by 2 bases, with 8 bases between them. The CDR3 region is CASSPTGAYEQYV. For the CDR3, the DNA is TGTGCCAGCTCACCGACGGGGGCCTACGAGCAGTACGTC.

V usage is TRBV4-1 and J usage is TRBJ1-5; D is unresolved. Germline CDR1 is MGHRA and CDR2 is YSYEKL. Trimming removed 1 base from V and 6 bases from J, with 7 bases in between. The CDR3 totals 13 residues. The CDR3 DNA follows: TGCGCCAGCAGCCAAGCCGCAGGTCAGCCCCAGCATTTT. It specifies CASSQAAGQPQHF.

The chain has TRBV11-2 and TRBJ2-7, with D possibly being TRBD1 (6 bases). The CDR3 runs to 12 residues. Germline CDR1 and CDR2: SGHAT and FQNNGV. Trimming removed 1 base at V and 6 bases at J, with 7 bases between. CDR3 nucleotides: TGTGCCAGCAGCTTAGGCAGGGGCGAGCAGTACGTC. This sequence encodes CASSLGRGEQYV.

The rearrangement joins TRBV25-1 to TRBJ1-2; 10 bases are shared with TRBD1. The germline V gene encodes CDR1 MGHDK and CDR2 SYGVNS. After removal of 6 bases from V and 2 bases from J, the junction contained 6 bases not matched to a gene. This CDR3 region has 15 residues. The CDR3 reads CASSPPGQGNYGYTF. In DNA form, the CDR3 reads TGTGCCAGCAGCCCACCGGGACAGGGGAACTATGGCTACACCTTC.

The V and J genes are TRBV7-9 and TRBJ1-3; D gene uncertain. The CDR3 contains 12 residues. Germline loops: CDR1 SEHNR, CDR2 FQNEAQ (reference sequence). The germline V and J ends were trimmed by 5 bases and 4 bases, with 6 bases remaining between them. CDR3 region: CASSPTGNTIYF. The CDR3 bases are TGTGCCAGCAGCCCCACAGGAAACACCATATATTTT.

The chain carries TRBV27 and TRBJ2-1; 9 positions match TRBD2. CDR3 length equals 14 residues. V lost 6 bases and J lost 4; bases outside the gene matches: 4. The germline V gene encodes CDR1 MNHEY and CDR2 SMNVEV (reference sequence). The DNA of the CDR3 is TGTGCCAGCAGCAGGGGACTAGCATACAATGAGCAGTTCTTC. It translates to CASSRGLAYNEQFF.

This chain joins TRBV5-1 and TRBJ2-3; D is possibly TRBD1 (5 bases). In germline, CDR1 is SGHRS, CDR2 YFSETQ. The CDR3 length is 17 residues. V was shortened by 0 bases and J by 0 bases, with 14 bases between the two germline ends. CDR3 loop: CASSLVRGQPSTDTQYF. The CDR3 DNA follows: TGCGCCAGCAGCTTGGTTAGGGGTCAGCCTAGCACAGATACGCAGTATTTT.

The chain links TRBV29-1 to TRBJ2-7; D ambiguous. The CDR3 loop spans 12 amino acids. The V gene lost 2 bases and the J gene lost 1 base, with 6 bases spanning the gap. Germline V CDR1 and CDR2: SQVTM, ANQGSEA. The CDR3 region has the DNA TGCAGCGTTGAAACAGAATCCTACGAGCAGTACTTC. This sequence encodes CSVETESYEQYF.

The chain joins TRBV10-1 to TRBJ1-2; D is undetermined. CDR1 WNHNN and CDR2 SYGVQD come from the germline V gene (reference sequence). V lost 5 bases and J lost 2, with 9 bases in between. This CDR3 region has 13 residues. CDR3 in amino acids: CASSSTGNYGYTF. The CDR3 nucleotides read TGCGCCAGCAGTAGTACGGGAAACTATGGCTACACCTTC.

V is TRBV6-5 and J is TRBJ2-7, with 7 bases identical to TRBD1. CDR1 MNHEY and CDR2 SVGAGI come from the germline V gene. Trimming at V came to 6 bases and at J to 5 bases, leaving 10 bases not matched to a gene. The CDR3 length is 14 residues. The CDR3 region is CASRPGTVFDEQYV. CDR3 coding DNA: TGTGCCAGCAGACCTGGGACAGTTTTTGACGAGCAGTACGTC.